This T cell receptor (beta chain) was obtained from a study of T cell changes during pregnancy in multiple sclerosis. Clones were sequenced by immunoSEQ multiplex PCR, and TCRdb holds only the in-frame ones, with some missing. Seen here are about 89,000 clones, 94% observed once, and the top ten hold 0.7% to 1%. The CDR3 is 15 amino acids. The V gene's germline CDR1 is SGHAT and CDR2 FQDESV (reference sequence). The ends lost 4 bases at V and 8 bases at J; junction bases unmatched: 9. This clonotype was sampled from a female donor with multiple sclerosis, enrolled in a pregnancy study. The rearrangement links TRBV11-1 to TRBJ2-1, with 9 bases identical to TRBD1. Source: peripheral blood, taken in the third trimester of pregnancy. For the CDR3, the DNA is TGTGCCAGCAGCTCCCCGGGACAGGGAATTTATGAGCAGTTCTTC. Translating gives CASSSPGQGIYEQFF.